The TCR beta chain under discussion was sequenced for a study of technical replicates of blood from four donors. The method was immunoSEQ multiplex PCR; TCRdb's version includes in-frame clones alone and lacks a portion of them. The table shows tens of thousands of clones, with approximately 97% occurring only once. The V gene lost 2 bases and the J gene lost 3 bases, with 8 bases spanning the gap. The CDR3 is made up of 13 amino acids. Germline CDR1 reads SGHVS; CDR2 reads FQNEAQ. Sequencing was done on a sample of T cells isolated from PBMCs. The chain joins TRBV7-8 to TRBJ2-7; unclear D gene. The receptor's source is a human donor in good health. CDR3 sequence reads: CASSLLEVYEQYF. DNA for the CDR3: TGTGCCAGCAGCTTACTCGAGGTCTACGAGCAGTACTTC.